The 27 T cell receptor beta chains reported below all come from one sample, sequenced in a study of cytomegalovirus exposure and HLA in healthy donors. 13 Jbeta primers and 60 Vbeta primers were used for the PCR. Profiled with immunoSEQ multiplex PCR; TCRdb holds only in-frame clones, not every one. The sample has 100,000 to 150,000 clones; less than 80% are singletons. The sequenced sample consisted of PBMCs. The origin of the receptors is a man aged 40-49 years in good health and CMV-seropositive.

This chain joins TRBV6-4 and TRBJ2-1; 8 bases align to TRBD2. V was pared by 5 bases and J by 7 bases, with 7 bases of the junction left unmatched. Germline assignment: CDR1 MRHNA and CDR2 SNTAGT. This CDR3 contains 14 residues. This CDR3 is CASSPGTSKNEQFF. The CDR3 nucleotides are TGTGCCAGCAGTCCCGGGACTAGTAAGAATGAGCAGTTCTTC.

The chain uses TRBV5-4 and TRBJ1-1, with D hard to call. The CDR3 loop spans 13 amino acids. Germline CDR1 reads SGHNT; CDR2 reads YYREEE (reference sequence). V lost 7 bases and J 3 bases, leaving 13 bases between the germline ends. The CDR3 DNA reads as TGTGCCAGCGGAATACAGACACACACTGAAGCTTTCTTT. Its protein is CASGIQTHTEAFF.

This chain joins TRBV21-1 and TRBJ1-4. TRBV21-1 constitutes a pseudogene. This CDR3 is 16 amino acids long. The CDR3 nucleotides are TGTGCCAGCAGCAAACAAGAAAGGAGACTAGATGAAAAACTGTTTTTT. Protein: CASSKQERRLDEKLFF.

The chain joins TRBV14 to TRBJ1-2, with D uncertain. The CDR3 totals 14 residues. The V gene's germline CDR1 is SGHDN and CDR2 FVKESK. Trimming stripped 5 bases from V and 0 bases from J, with 10 bases between. CDR3 residues: CASSATRTNYGYTF. CDR3 DNA sequence: TGTGCCAGCAGCGCAACACGTACTAACTATGGCTACACCTTC. The full variable domain, with the rest looked up from reference TRBV14 and TRBJ1-2, is EAGVTQFPSHSVIEKGQTVTLRCDPISGHDNLYWYRRVMGKEIKFLLHFVKESKQDESGMPNNRFLAERTGGTYSTLKVQPAELEDSGVYFCASSATRTNYGYTFGSGTRLTVV.

The J gene is TRBJ1-1, the V gene TRBV5-4; a possible D gene is TRBD1 (6 bases). Germline CDR1 is SGHNT and CDR2 is YYREEE (reference sequence). V was pared by 7 bases and J by 4 bases, with 11 bases between. This CDR3 comprises 12 residues. The CDR3 DNA follows: TGTGCCAGCGGGGGGGGCGGCACTGAAGCTTTCTTT. Its protein is CASGGGGTEAFF.

The chain joins TRBV6-1 to TRBJ2-3; no firm D call. Germline V gene sequence: CDR1 MNHNS, CDR2 SASEGT. This CDR3 has 14 residues. Trimming pared 1 base from V and 1 base from J, leaving 6 bases between. CDR3 region: CASSEVVGTDTQYF. DNA of the CDR3: TGTGCCAGCAGTGAAGTTGTAGGCACAGATACGCAGTATTTT.

This rearrangement joins TRBV10-3 to TRBJ1-2; no reliable D call. Trimming pared 0 bases from V and 8 bases from J, leaving 13 bases between. The CDR3 extends over 14 amino acids. The germline CDR1 and CDR2 sequences are ENHRY and SYGVKD. This CDR3 reads CAISESHREDGYTF. CDR3 bases: TGTGCCATCAGTGAGTCCCATAGGGAGGACGGCTACACCTTC.

This sequence joins TRBV19 and TRBJ2-3; 14 positions agree with TRBD2. This CDR3 is 17 amino acids long. J was trimmed by 6 bases and V by 5 bases; bases with no gene match: 10. The germline gives CDR1 LNHDA, CDR2 SQIVND (reference sequence). The CDR3 DNA is TGTGCCAGTAGTTCCAGACTAGCGGGGGGGCCTATTGATACGCAGTATTTT. It specifies CASSSRLAGGPIDTQYF.

The V and J genes are TRBV11-3 and TRBJ2-2; 7 nucleotides match TRBD2. The germline gives CDR1 SGHNT, CDR2 YENEEA. V trimming: 1 base; J trimming: 3 bases; junction bases outside the gene matches: 2. This CDR3 spans 15 amino acids. The CDR3 region has the DNA TGTGCCAGCAGCTTAGGGCTAGCGGACACCGGGGAGCTGTTTTTT. This codes for CASSLGLADTGELFF.

This clone appeared a single time. This sequence joins TRBV7-9 and TRBJ2-5, with a weak D call TRBD1 (6 bases). The V end was cut by 4 bases, the J end by 1 base, with 13 bases between. This CDR3 spans 15 amino acids. CDR1 SEHNR and CDR2 FQNEAQ come from the germline V gene (reference sequence). As DNA, the CDR3 is TGTGCCAGCAGCTCTCCGGGACACGGCCAAGAGACCCAGTACTTC. Residues: CASSSPGHGQETQYF.

The chain has TRBV5-1 and TRBJ2-3, with TRBD2 matching 15 bases. This CDR3 comprises 16 residues. V was pared by 2 bases and J by 7 bases, with 5 bases of the junction left unmatched. Germline V gene sequence: CDR1 SGHRS, CDR2 YFSETQ. CDR3 sequence reads: CASSLDGTSGGNTQYF. DNA for the CDR3: TGCGCCAGCAGCTTAGACGGGACTAGCGGGGGGAATACGCAGTATTTT.

The chain couples TRBV19 to TRBJ2-1, with 10 bases identical to TRBD2. The germline V gene encodes CDR1 LNHDA and CDR2 SQIVND (reference sequence). Trimming cost V 7 bases and J 7 bases; bases outside gene matches: 10. The CDR3 totals 15 residues. For the CDR3, the DNA is TGTGCCAGTATAAGCGGGAGGGCCGAAGAGAATGAGCAGTTCTTC. Protein sequence: CASISGRAEENEQFF.

This clone was observed a few times. CDR3 DNA sequence: TGTGCCAGCAGTCTAACTTTCTACAATGAGCAGTTCTTC. The encoded protein is CASSLTFYNEQFF. The chain employs TRBV6-1 and TRBJ2-1; no firm D call. Trimming left V 5 bases short and J 3 bases short, with 8 bases between. The germline CDR1 and CDR2 sequences are MNHNS and SASEGT. The CDR3 runs to 13 residues.

This clone was counted only a few times. V is TRBV13 and J is TRBJ1-1, with D tentatively TRBD1 (5 bases). Germline V gene data show CDR1 as PRHDT and CDR2 as FYEKMQ (reference sequence). This CDR3 has 14 amino acids. Trimming took 1 base from V and 0 from J, leaving 6 bases between them. The CDR3 region is CASSLAGMNTEAFF. The CDR3 DNA reads as TGTGCCAGCAGCTTAGCAGGGATGAACACTGAAGCTTTCTTT.

V usage is TRBV28 and J usage is TRBJ1-1; perhaps TRBD1 as D (6 bases). V lost 3 bases to trimming and J lost 1 base, with 12 bases between them. Germline CDR1 and CDR2: MDHEN and SYDVKM. CDR3 size: 15 residues. This CDR3 reads CASSFLGAGNTEAFF. The CDR3 DNA reads as TGTGCCAGCAGTTTTCTGGGGGCAGGGAACACTGAAGCTTTCTTT.

There are a few counts of this clone. The V and J genes are TRBV5-4 and TRBJ2-7, with TRBD2 as a possible D gene (6 bases). Germline V lookup: CDR1 SGHNT, CDR2 YYREEE (reference sequence). V was trimmed by 4 bases and J by 3 bases, leaving 20 bases between them. The CDR3 contains 16 residues. CDR3 sequence: CASSRLGGATYYEQYF. The CDR3 DNA is TGTGCCAGCAGCCGCCTGGGGGGTGCGACCTACTACGAGCAGTACTTC.

The chain carries TRBV19 and TRBJ2-7; D is uncertain. From germline, CDR1 is LNHDA and CDR2 SQIVND (reference sequence). This CDR3 has 13 amino acids. The V end was cut by 2 bases, the J end by 3 bases, with 8 bases between. The CDR3 sequence is CASSINFNYEQYF. The CDR3 DNA sequence: TGTGCCAGTAGTATAAACTTTAACTACGAGCAGTACTTC.

The chain combines TRBV5-6 with TRBJ2-7; 11 positions match TRBD2. TRBJ2-1 matches the DNA end more closely, so the J call is doubtful. Germline CDR1 SGHDT, CDR2 YYEEEE. The CDR3 spans 16 residues. This CDR3 is CASSFSGRALGNEQFF. The CDR3 nucleotides read TGTGCCAGCAGCTTTAGCGGGAGGGCCTTAGGAAATGAGCAGTTCTTC.

The CDR3 loop is CASSQAGRGGRDEQFF. The CDR3 DNA reads TGTGCCAGCAGCCAAGCTGGTAGGGGGGGTCGGGATGAGCAGTTCTTC. This chain joins TRBV14 and TRBJ2-1; D is possibly TRBD2 (7 bases). Germline V lookup: CDR1 SGHDN, CDR2 FVKESK. V gave up 1 base and J gave up 8 bases, with 18 bases separating them. This CDR3 has 16 amino acids. The variable domain in full, completed from reference TRBV14 and TRBJ2-1, reads EAGVTQFPSHSVIEKGQTVTLRCDPISGHDNLYWYRRVMGKEIKFLLHFVKESKQDESGMPNNRFLAERTGGTYSTLKVQPAELEDSGVYFCASSQAGRGGRDEQFFGPGTRLTVL.

This clone turned up a few times. This chain links TRBV14 with TRBJ2-1; 8 bases line up with TRBD2. V was clipped by 1 base and J by 6 bases; unmatched bases: 11. The CDR3 spans 17 residues. CDR1 and CDR2 (germline): SGHDN, FVKESK. CDR3 DNA sequence: TGTGCCAGCAGCCAAGGCCCCTACGGCGGGAGGCTCAATGAGCAGTTCTTC. Amino acid sequence: CASSQGPYGGRLNEQFF.

The chain uses TRBV19 and TRBJ1-2, with D hard to call. Germline assignment: CDR1 LNHDA and CDR2 SQIVND (reference sequence). Trimming stripped 6 bases from V and 1 base from J, with 15 bases between. CDR3 length equals 15 residues. The CDR3, as DNA: TGTGCCAGTAGGGAGGTGAGCCGGGGTAACTATGGCTACACCTTC. As protein: CASREVSRGNYGYTF.

V usage is TRBV5-8 and J usage is TRBJ1-2; 9 bases are a match to TRBD1. Germline CDR1 is SGHTS and CDR2 is YDEGEE. The CDR3 is 15 amino acids. V lost 4 bases to trimming and J lost 0 bases; unmatched junction nucleotides: 4. CDR3 DNA: TGTGCCAGCAGCCTAGGGACAGGGACTAACTATGGCTACACCTTC. Its translation is CASSLGTGTNYGYTF.

This clone occurred a few times. The chain uses TRBV19 and TRBJ2-6; TRBD1 matches 7 bases. The CDR3 is 15 residues long. Germline V gives CDR1 LNHDA, CDR2 SQIVND (reference sequence). J gave up 2 bases and V 5 bases, and 3 bases lay outside the gene matches. The CDR3 DNA is TGTGCCAGTAGTCTCGGGACAGCTGGGGCCAACGTCCTGACTTTC. It translates to CASSLGTAGANVLTF.

This chain connects TRBV19 to TRBJ1-3; unclear D gene. The CDR3 runs to 15 residues. Germline CDR1 is LNHDA and CDR2 is SQIVND (reference sequence). Trimming took off 6 bases at V and 0 bases at J, with 12 bases between the two ends. In nucleotides, the CDR3 is TGTGCCAGTAGCCTTGACACATACTCTGGAAACACCATATATTTT. Translated: CASSLDTYSGNTIYF.

J is TRBJ2-7 and V is TRBV14; a weak D match, TRBD2 (5 bases). The CDR3 loop spans 15 amino acids. V lost 0 bases and J 3 bases, leaving 12 bases between the germline ends. CDR1 is SGHDN and CDR2 is FVKESK in the germline V gene. The chain's CDR3 is CASSQDGGRLYEQYF. The CDR3 DNA sequence: TGTGCCAGCAGCCAAGACGGAGGACGACTCTACGAGCAGTACTTC.

The V gene is TRBV10-2, the J gene TRBJ1-5; the match to TRBD1 covers 8 bases. This CDR3 contains 17 residues. Losses at the gene ends were 0 bases for V and 2 bases for J; bases not matched to a gene: 6. The germline CDR1 and CDR2 sequences are WSHSY and SAAADI. CDR3 in DNA: TGCGCCAGCAGTGAGTCTCAGGGGGCGGGTGGCAATCAGCCCCAGCATTTT. It translates to CASSESQGAGGNQPQHF.

This clone was recorded a few times. The V call is TRBV28, the J call TRBJ1-4; D is possibly TRBD1 (5 bases). Germline V CDR1 and CDR2: MDHEN, SYDVKM. V was cut by 5 bases and J by 5 bases, with 15 bases left in between. This CDR3 is 15 amino acids long. The CDR3 is CASSNPDSSNEKLFF. The CDR3 coding sequence is TGTGCCAGCAGTAATCCTGACAGTTCGAATGAAAAACTGTTTTTT.